This TCR beta chain derives from a study of T cells after yellow fever vaccination. TCRdb processed the 5' RACE reads anew with MiXCR; each CDR3 protein has one entry. The sample holds hundreds of thousands of distinct CDR3 sequences; 13% are singletons and the top ten take 11% to 15%. The germline V gene has CDR1 SGHDN and CDR2 FVKESK. V was clipped by 4 bases and J by 6 bases; unmatched bases: 20. This CDR3 region has 19 residues. This receptor was taken from a man aged 30 to 45 who received the YFV17D yellow fever vaccine. This chain joins TRBV14 and TRBJ2-7; 11 bases align to TRBD2. Sequenced material: PBMCs, taken on the day of the yellow fever booster vaccination. The CDR3 DNA sequence: TGTGCCAGCAGCCTTACTAGCGGGAGAATTGATCGCGCTGTGGGCGAGCAGTACTTC. Translating it yields CASSLTSGRIDRAVGEQYF.